This passage covers 21 T cell receptor beta chains from one sample sequenced in a study of blood T cell repertoires in COVID-19. The assay was immunoSEQ multiplex PCR, and TCRdb's table has in-frame clones only and misses some. The data hold approximately 150,000 clones, with around 80% observed a single time. Input material: peripheral blood. These receptors all stem from a woman aged 70-85 years with acute or convalescent COVID-19.

V gene TRBV19 combines with J gene TRBJ1-2; D unclear. The CDR3 covers 15 residues. Trimming took off 4 bases at V and 2 bases at J, with 14 bases between the two ends. Germline CDR1 reads LNHDA; CDR2 reads SQIVND (reference sequence). This CDR3 reads CASSTGSFKNYGYTF. The CDR3 region has the DNA TGTGCCAGTAGTACCGGGTCCTTCAAAAACTATGGCTACACCTTC.

The V gene is TRBV5-4, the J gene TRBJ1-6; tentative D call: TRBD1 (6 bases). V shed 1 base and J shed 1 base, with 6 bases lying between them. The CDR3 has 15 residues. CDR1 and CDR2 from the germline V gene are SGHNT and YYREEE (reference sequence). The CDR3 sequence: CASSLTGSYNSPLHF. CDR3 sequence (DNA): TGTGCCAGCAGCTTGACAGGGTCCTATAATTCACCCCTCCACTTT.

This clone is a singleton in its sample. This chain connects TRBV21-1 to TRBJ2-3; TRBD1 is taken as the D call from the table, unchecked against the DNA. TRBV21-1 is a listed pseudogene. CDR3 length equals 12 residues. CDR3 protein: CAIHRSTDTQYF. The CDR3 nucleotides read TGTGCCATACACCGTTCCACAGATACGCAGTATTTT.

This sequence joins TRBV6-2 or TRBV6-3 and TRBJ2-5; 11 nucleotides agree with TRBD2. CDR1 is MNHEY, CDR2 SVGEGT, per germline. The ends lost 2 bases at V and 3 bases at J; junction bases unmatched: 5. The CDR3 contains 16 residues. The chain's CDR3 is CASSYRPGLAEETQYF. The CDR3 bases are TGTGCCAGCAGTTACAGGCCGGGACTAGCGGAAGAGACCCAGTACTTC.

The CDR3 region is CASSLAWQGIQYF. The CDR3 nucleotides are TGTGCCAGCAGTTTAGCGTGGCAGGGCATTCAGTACTTC. J is TRBJ2-4 and V is TRBV27; maybe TRBD1 (5 bases). V was clipped by 2 bases and J by 9 bases, with 11 bases between them. Germline V CDR1 and CDR2: MNHEY, SMNVEV (reference sequence). CDR3 length equals 13 residues.

The J gene is TRBJ2-5, the V gene TRBV4-3, with 7 bases identical to TRBD1. There are 14 residues in the CDR3. V lost 0 bases, J lost 7 bases, and 5 bases stayed unmatched. Germline CDR1 reads LGHNA; CDR2 reads YSLEER. DNA for the CDR3: TGCGCCAGCAGCCAAGATTCGCCAGGGGGGACCCAGTACTTC. This translates into CASSQDSPGGTQYF.

The V and J genes are TRBV19 and TRBJ2-1; 8 positions agree with TRBD2. CDR3 size: 14 residues. CDR1 and CDR2 from the germline V gene are LNHDA and SQIVND (reference sequence). The V and J ends lost 7 bases and 6 bases, in that order; junction bases with no gene match: 8. This CDR3 is CASTSPGLVNEQFF. The CDR3 DNA sequence: TGTGCCAGTACCTCACCGGGACTAGTCAATGAGCAGTTCTTC.

The CDR3 protein is CASSPRRVSGANVLTF. In DNA form, the CDR3 reads TGCGCCAGCAGCCCCAGGAGGGTCTCTGGGGCCAACGTCCTGACTTTC. This chain joins TRBV4-1 and TRBJ2-6; tentatively, D is TRBD2 (6 bases). The length of the CDR3 is 16 residues. The V gene lost 4 bases and the J gene lost 0 bases, with 10 bases spanning the gap. Germline-derived CDR1 and CDR2 are MGHRA and YSYEKL.

In regard to this clone: The same CDR3 also results from other DNA sequences found in this sample. The J gene is TRBJ1-5, the V gene TRBV19, with D tentatively TRBD1 (5 bases). The CDR3 runs 14 residues. Germline V gene lookup returns CDR1 LNHDA and CDR2 SQIVND (reference sequence). Trimming removed 4 bases at V and 4 bases at J, with 11 bases between. The CDR3 DNA sequence: TGTGCCAGTAGTAGCCTCCAGGGTAATCAGCCCCAGCATTTT. Protein product: CASSSLQGNQPQHF. The full variable domain, its missing parts supplied by reference TRBV19 and TRBJ1-5, is DGGITQSPKYLFRKEGQNVTLSCEQNLNHDAMYWYRQDPGQGLRLIYYSQIVNDFQKGDIAEGYSVSREKKESFPLTVTSAQKNPTAFYLCASSSLQGNQPQHFGDGTRLSIL.

This chain uses TRBV6-4 with TRBJ2-1; 7 bases agree with TRBD1. The CDR3 extends over 15 amino acids. The germline gives CDR1 MRHNA, CDR2 SNTAGT. Unmatched junction bases numbered 6, after V lost 5 bases and J lost 2 bases. CDR3 nucleotide sequence: TGTGCCAGCAGTAAAACGACAGGGACCTACAATGAGCAGTTCTTC. Translating it yields CASSKTTGTYNEQFF.

J is TRBJ1-1 and V is TRBV6-5; a weak D match, TRBD1 (5 bases). There are 12 residues in the CDR3. Deletions cut 7 bases from V and 7 bases from J, with 13 bases between. The germline CDR1 and CDR2 sequences are MNHEY and SVGAGI. CDR3 sequence: CASKGAHLEAFF. CDR3 bases: TGTGCCAGCAAAGGGGCCCATCTTGAAGCTTTCTTT.

The chain recombines TRBV7-8 with TRBJ1-5; D might be TRBD1 (5 bases). The V end lost 5 bases, the J end lost 2 bases, and 25 bases lay between the germline ends. Germline assignment: CDR1 SGHVS and CDR2 FQNEAQ. The CDR3 has 19 residues. CDR3 bases: TGTGCCAGCAGCATTTGTTACTGGACAAGCCTAGTTTGCAATCAGCCCCAGCATTTT. Its translation: CASSICYWTSLVCNQPQHF.

The genes are TRBV28 and TRBJ1-5; weak D call: TRBD1 (5 bases). The CDR3 extends over 15 amino acids. CDR1 MDHEN and CDR2 SYDVKM come from the germline V gene. The V and J ends lost 1 base and 6 bases respectively, with 13 bases between them. CDR3 amino acids: CASSLLAGQGQPQHF. The CDR3 DNA follows: TGTGCCAGCAGTTTATTGGCAGGGCAGGGTCAGCCCCAGCATTTT.

This clone was picked up a small number of times. This chain connects TRBV27 to TRBJ2-7; 8 nucleotides agree with TRBD2. The CDR3 covers 11 residues. The J segment lost 9 bases and the V segment lost 5 bases, leaving 3 bases of the junction unmatched. Germline lookup yields CDR1 MNHEY and CDR2 SMNVEV (reference sequence). CDR3: CASSQSGRQYF. The CDR3 region has the DNA TGTGCCAGCAGTCAGAGCGGGAGGCAGTACTTC.

J is TRBJ2-2 and V is TRBV7-2, with 10 bases matching TRBD2. Germline V gene data show CDR1 as SGHTA and CDR2 as FQGNSA. The J segment lost 1 base and the V segment lost 5 bases, leaving 10 bases of the junction unmatched. CDR3 size: 18 residues. CDR3 residues: CASSPQSGRAKNTGELFF. In DNA, the CDR3 is TGTGCCAGCAGCCCCCAGAGCGGGAGGGCCAAGAACACCGGGGAGCTGTTTTTT.

This CDR3 reads CAWSVGWEVGELFF. The CDR3 DNA follows: TGTGCCTGGAGTGTAGGCTGGGAGGTCGGGGAGCTGTTTTTT. The chain carries TRBV30 and TRBJ2-2, with D possibly being TRBD2 (6 bases). The germline CDR1 and CDR2 sequences are GTSNPN and SVGIG (reference sequence). Between the trimmed V and J ends, which lost 0 bases and 7 bases, there was a span of 12 bases. The CDR3 runs 14 residues.

V gene TRBV27 combines with J gene TRBJ2-3; TRBD2 matches 13 bases. The CDR3 spans 17 residues. Germline assignment: CDR1 MNHEY and CDR2 SMNVEV (reference sequence). After removal of 2 bases from V and 3 bases from J, the junction contained 5 bases not matched to a gene. The CDR3 loop is CASSLRWTSGGTDTQYF. CDR3 in DNA: TGTGCCAGCAGTTTAAGGTGGACTAGCGGGGGTACAGATACGCAGTATTTT.

This clone has just a few counts. The genes are TRBV6-2 or TRBV6-3 and TRBJ1-3; D gene unclear. This CDR3 is 16 amino acids long. Germline V gene data show CDR1 as MNHEY and CDR2 as SVGEGT. Between the trimmed V and J ends, which lost 2 bases and 4 bases, there was a span of 15 bases. CDR3 region: CASSYGAAMAGNTIYF. CDR3 DNA: TGTGCCAGCAGTTACGGAGCCGCCATGGCAGGAAACACCATATATTTT.

In this sample, this clone turned up once. The genes are TRBV5-1 and TRBJ2-6; TRBD2 agrees at 8 bases. The CDR3 is 15 amino acids. Unmatched junction bases numbered 3, after V lost 5 bases and J lost 2 bases. Germline values: CDR1 SGHRS, CDR2 YFSETQ. The CDR3 nucleotides are TGCGCCAGCAGTCCGACTAGCGCTGGGGCCAACGTCCTGACTTTC. Protein: CASSPTSAGANVLTF.

The chain employs TRBV7-6 and TRBJ2-5, with TRBD2 matching over 11 bases. The CDR3 is 15 residues long. J was trimmed by 5 bases and V by 1 base; bases with no gene match: 3. Germline loops: CDR1 SGHVS, CDR2 FNYEAQ. CDR3 residues: CASSLGSSGGETQYF. The CDR3 DNA follows: TGTGCCAGCAGCTTAGGTTCTAGCGGGGGGGAGACCCAGTACTTC.

Notes on this clone: Its ends do not fully match the called genes, so a read error is possible. The V gene is TRBV29-1, the J gene TRBJ1-1; 9 nucleotides agree with TRBD1. The length of the CDR3 is 12 residues. In germline, CDR1 is SQVTM, CDR2 ANQGSEA. DNA of the CDR3: TGCAGCGTCGGGACAGGGAACGCTGAAGCTTTCTTT. This codes for CSVGTGNAEAFF.